The sequence of this T cell receptor (beta chain) was determined in a study of T cells expressing NK-cell markers. Study-level background: Seven sequenced donors out of eight were HCMV-seropositive, one seronegative.

TCRdb reprocessed the 5' RACE reads and stores each CDR3 protein as one record, lacking DNA. The table for this sample gives fewer than 200,000 distinct CDR3 sequences. The sequence derives from a woman aged 18-70 years in good health. The specimen sequenced was blood T cells: a sorted CD56 or NKG2C T cell subset, CD4+ or CD8+ T cells, or bulk PBMC T cells (not recorded which).

CDR3: CASSVGLRSYEQYF. This chain joins TRBV9 and TRBJ2-7. CDR1 is SGDLS, CDR2 YYNGEE, per germline. CDR3 size: 14 residues.